Listed below are T cell receptor beta chains from one sample, sequenced in a study of brain metastases from non-small cell lung cancer. The assay was immunoSEQ multiplex PCR, and TCRdb's table has in-frame clones only and misses some. The sample carries about 740 clones, about 86% recorded once. Sequencing input: primary lung tumor tissue. These receptor sequences come from a donor aged 40 or over with non-small cell lung cancer. CDR3s include the opening cysteine and the closing phenylalanine or tryptophan. Fields, in order: D gene, J gene, V gene, CDR3 protein. D genes are given only for firm matches.

d_call: NA
j_call: TRBJ2-3
v_call: TRBV2
cdr3_aa: CTSSEGTASTDTQYF

d_call: NA
j_call: TRBJ1-5
v_call: TRBV19
cdr3_aa: CASNIGQAFNQPQHF

d_call: NA
j_call: TRBJ2-7
v_call: TRBV28
cdr3_aa: CASSLLGGPLYEQYF

d_call: TRBD1
j_call: TRBJ2-7
v_call: TRBV5-1
cdr3_aa: CASRPTGAWDEQYF

d_call: NA
j_call: TRBJ2-1
v_call: TRBV6-6
cdr3_aa: CASSYSEAGNEQFF

d_call: TRBD1
j_call: TRBJ1-1
v_call: TRBV9
cdr3_aa: CASSAAQGMNTEAFF

d_call: NA
j_call: TRBJ1-4
v_call: TRBV6-5
cdr3_aa: CASRPATGLMEELFF

d_call: TRBD2
j_call: TRBJ2-1
v_call: TRBV18
cdr3_aa: CASSPSGTRPTYNEQFF

d_call: NA
j_call: TRBJ1-1
v_call: TRBV5-1
cdr3_aa: CASSFVMNTEVFF

d_call: TRBD1
j_call: TRBJ1-1
v_call: TRBV25-1
cdr3_aa: CASSELNRGLRNTEAFF

d_call: NA
j_call: TRBJ2-7
v_call: TRBV3-1/TRBV3-2
cdr3_aa: CASSQGTGEQYF

d_call: NA
j_call: TRBJ1-2
v_call: TRBV2
cdr3_aa: CASSMGFYDYTF

d_call: TRBD1
j_call: TRBJ2-1
v_call: TRBV6-2/TRBV6-3
cdr3_aa: CASSYMDRFRNEQFF

d_call: TRBD2
j_call: TRBJ2-1
v_call: TRBV6-6
cdr3_aa: CASSFWTSGINNEQFF

d_call: NA
j_call: TRBJ2-7
v_call: TRBV28
cdr3_aa: CASSSTYEQYF

d_call: NA
j_call: TRBJ2-3
v_call: TRBV24-1
cdr3_aa: CATSDLRRDTQYF

d_call: NA
j_call: TRBJ1-1
v_call: TRBV6-5
cdr3_aa: CASRLTEAFF

d_call: NA
j_call: TRBJ1-4
v_call: TRBV15
cdr3_aa: CATSRDRGNEKLFF

d_call: NA
j_call: TRBJ1-4
v_call: TRBV28
cdr3_aa: CASSLELRGTNEKLFF

d_call: NA
j_call: TRBJ2-3
v_call: TRBV3-1/TRBV3-2
cdr3_aa: CASSQDLPGHATDTQYF

d_call: NA
j_call: TRBJ2-3
v_call: TRBV5-6
cdr3_aa: CASSLRRTDTQYF

d_call: NA
j_call: TRBJ1-5
v_call: TRBV6-8
cdr3_aa: CVSSYASEGNQPQHF

d_call: TRBD2
j_call: TRBJ2-3
v_call: TRBV5-1
cdr3_aa: CASSPGTSGTDTQYF

d_call: NA
j_call: TRBJ2-1
v_call: TRBV14
cdr3_aa: CASSQILEQFF

d_call: NA
j_call: TRBJ2-5
v_call: TRBV3-1/TRBV3-2
cdr3_aa: CASSQALSPRETQYF

d_call: TRBD2
j_call: TRBJ2-5
v_call: TRBV7-7
cdr3_aa: CASSLTASGEETQYF

d_call: TRBD1
j_call: TRBJ1-2
v_call: TRBV7-9
cdr3_aa: CASSWDRNYGYTF

d_call: TRBD1
j_call: TRBJ1-4
v_call: TRBV3-1/TRBV3-2
cdr3_aa: CASSLQGAKGEKLFF

d_call: TRBD1
j_call: TRBJ1-5
v_call: TRBV4-1
cdr3_aa: CASSSDRGIPPQHF

d_call: NA
j_call: TRBJ2-4
v_call: TRBV4-3
cdr3_aa: CASSQDWPSSIQYF

d_call: TRBD1
j_call: TRBJ2-1
v_call: TRBV12-3/TRBV12-4
cdr3_aa: CASSRQGGNEQFF

d_call: TRBD2
j_call: TRBJ2-1
v_call: TRBV6-5
cdr3_aa: CASSYLVAGGYNEQFF

d_call: TRBD1
j_call: TRBJ1-2
v_call: TRBV6-5
cdr3_aa: CASSTDRGGFGYTF

d_call: NA
j_call: TRBJ1-2
v_call: TRBV21-1
cdr3_aa: CASSKGPKDYGYTF

d_call: NA
j_call: TRBJ1-2
v_call: TRBV24-1
cdr3_aa: CATSDLRGGHYGYTF

d_call: NA
j_call: TRBJ1-5
v_call: TRBV6-5
cdr3_aa: CASSYLQGQPQHF

d_call: NA
j_call: TRBJ1-4
v_call: TRBV30
cdr3_aa: CAWSVSRVRTNEKLFF

d_call: NA
j_call: TRBJ1-2
v_call: TRBV2
cdr3_aa: CASSTGTYGYTF

d_call: NA
j_call: TRBJ1-1
v_call: TRBV5-5
cdr3_aa: CASTFRVNTEAFF

d_call: NA
j_call: TRBJ2-1
v_call: TRBV4-1
cdr3_aa: CASSQINEQFF

d_call: NA
j_call: TRBJ2-1
v_call: TRBV7-2
cdr3_aa: CASSLGANEQFF